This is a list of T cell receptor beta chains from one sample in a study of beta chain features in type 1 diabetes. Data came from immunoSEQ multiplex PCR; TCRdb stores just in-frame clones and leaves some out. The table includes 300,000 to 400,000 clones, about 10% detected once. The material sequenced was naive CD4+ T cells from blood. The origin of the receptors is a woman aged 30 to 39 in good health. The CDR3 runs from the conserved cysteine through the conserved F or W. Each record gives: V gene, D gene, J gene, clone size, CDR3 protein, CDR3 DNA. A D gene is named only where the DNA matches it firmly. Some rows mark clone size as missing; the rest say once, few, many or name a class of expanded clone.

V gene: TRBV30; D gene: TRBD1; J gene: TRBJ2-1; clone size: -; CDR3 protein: CAWSLHEDRGGEQFF; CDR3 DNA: TGTGCCTGGAGCCTACATGAAGACAGGGGAGGTGAGCAGTTCTTC
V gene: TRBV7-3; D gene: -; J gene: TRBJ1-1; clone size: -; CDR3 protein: CASSLQLNTEAFF; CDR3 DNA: TGTGCCAGCAGCTTACAGTTGAACACTGAAGCTTTCTTT
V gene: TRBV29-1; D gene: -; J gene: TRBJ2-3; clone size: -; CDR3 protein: CSAAGWDTQYF; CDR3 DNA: TGCAGCGCCGCAGGGTGGGATACGCAGTATTTT
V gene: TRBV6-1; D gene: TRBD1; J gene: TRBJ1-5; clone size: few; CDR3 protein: CASRTGGAGQPQHF; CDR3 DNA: TGTGCCAGCCGTACAGGGGGCGCGGGTCAGCCCCAGCATTTT
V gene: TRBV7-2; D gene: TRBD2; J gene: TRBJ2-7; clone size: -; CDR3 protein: CASSSGLATSYEQYF; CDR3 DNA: TGTGCCAGCAGCTCAGGACTAGCGACATCCTACGAGCAGTACTTC
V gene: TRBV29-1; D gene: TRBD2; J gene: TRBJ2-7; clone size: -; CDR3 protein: CSVEASGRDEQYF; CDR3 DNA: TGCAGCGTTGAGGCTAGCGGGAGAGACGAGCAGTACTTC
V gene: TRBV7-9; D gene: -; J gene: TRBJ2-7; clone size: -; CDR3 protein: CASSPLEHEQYF; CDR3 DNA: TGTGCCAGCAGCCCCCTAGAGCACGAGCAGTACTTC
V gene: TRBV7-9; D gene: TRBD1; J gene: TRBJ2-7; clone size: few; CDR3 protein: CASSPPSWTGNEQYF; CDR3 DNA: TGTGCCAGCAGCCCCCCTTCGTGGACAGGGAACGAGCAGTACTTC
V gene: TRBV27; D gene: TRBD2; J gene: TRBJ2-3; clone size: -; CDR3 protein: CASSLSSGSTDTQYF; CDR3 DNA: TGTGCCAGCAGTTTGTCTAGCGGTAGCACAGATACGCAGTATTTT
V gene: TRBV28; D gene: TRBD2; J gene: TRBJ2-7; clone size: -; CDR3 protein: CASSSSGRAYEQYF; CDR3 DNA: TGTGCCAGCAGTTCTAGCGGGAGGGCCTACGAGCAGTACTTC
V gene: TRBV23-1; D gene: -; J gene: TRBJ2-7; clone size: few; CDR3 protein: CASSPLPEMSYNEQYF; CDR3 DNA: TGCGCCAGCAGCCCCCTTCCCGAAATGTCTTACAACGAGCAGTACTTC
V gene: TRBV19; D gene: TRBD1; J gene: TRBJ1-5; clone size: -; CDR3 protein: CASSISTGWNQPQHF; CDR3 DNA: TGTGCCAGTAGTATCTCGACAGGGTGGAATCAGCCCCAGCATTTT
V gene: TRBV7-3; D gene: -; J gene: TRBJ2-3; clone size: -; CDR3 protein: CASSRRGGAGTDTQYF; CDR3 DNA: TGTGCCAGCAGCCGGAGGGGCGGGGCGGGCACAGATACGCAGTATTTT
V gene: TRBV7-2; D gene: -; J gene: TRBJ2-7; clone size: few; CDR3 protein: CASARRGDSSYEQYF; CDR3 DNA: TGTGCCAGCGCCAGACGCGGGGACAGCTCCTACGAGCAGTACTTC
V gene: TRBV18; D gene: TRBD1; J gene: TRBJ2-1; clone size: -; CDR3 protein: CASSPPTGHHEQFF; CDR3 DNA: TGTGCCAGCTCACCACCGACAGGGCACCATGAGCAGTTCTTC
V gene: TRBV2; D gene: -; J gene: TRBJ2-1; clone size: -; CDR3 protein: CASSGRDLYNEQFF; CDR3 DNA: TGTGCCAGCAGTGGGAGGGACTTATACAATGAGCAGTTCTTC
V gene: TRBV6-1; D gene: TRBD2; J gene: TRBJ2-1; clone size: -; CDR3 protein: CASRTSGRSDNEQFF; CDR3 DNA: TGTGCCAGCAGGACTAGCGGGAGGTCAGACAATGAGCAGTTCTTC
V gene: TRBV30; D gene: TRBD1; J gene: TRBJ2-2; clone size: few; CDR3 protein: CAWSLSGTGNTGELFF; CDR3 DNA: TGTGCCTGGAGTCTATCCGGGACAGGGAACACCGGGGAGCTGTTTTTT
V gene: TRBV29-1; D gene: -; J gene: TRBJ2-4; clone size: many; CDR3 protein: CSCGEGDIQYF; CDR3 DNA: TGCAGCTGTGGTGAAGGAGACATTCAGTACTTC
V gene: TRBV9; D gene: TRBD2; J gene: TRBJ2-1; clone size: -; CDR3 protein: CASSMLAGAYNEQFF; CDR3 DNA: TGTGCCAGCAGCATGCTAGCGGGAGCTTACAATGAGCAGTTCTTC
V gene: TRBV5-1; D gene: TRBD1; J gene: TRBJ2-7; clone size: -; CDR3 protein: CASSLGTGGIYEQYF; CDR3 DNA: TGCGCCAGCAGCTTGGGGACAGGGGGGATCTACGAGCAGTACTTC
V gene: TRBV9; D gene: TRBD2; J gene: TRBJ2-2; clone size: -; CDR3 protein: CASSFEAGGNTGELFF; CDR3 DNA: TGTGCCAGCAGCTTTGAAGCGGGAGGGAACACCGGGGAGCTGTTTTTT
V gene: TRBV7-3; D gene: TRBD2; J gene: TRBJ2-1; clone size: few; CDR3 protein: CASSQTSGGSNEQFF; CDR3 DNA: TGTGCCAGCAGCCAAACTAGCGGGGGGTCAAATGAGCAGTTCTTC
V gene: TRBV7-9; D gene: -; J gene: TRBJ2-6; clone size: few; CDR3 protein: CASSVPGRTYTANVLTF; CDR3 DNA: TGTGCCAGCAGCGTCCCGGGTCGAACGTATACGGCCAACGTCCTGACTTTC
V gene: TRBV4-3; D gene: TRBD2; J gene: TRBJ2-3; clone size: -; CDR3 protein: CASSHGLAETTDTQYF; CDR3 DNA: TGCGCCAGCAGCCACGGACTAGCGGAGACCACAGATACGCAGTATTTT
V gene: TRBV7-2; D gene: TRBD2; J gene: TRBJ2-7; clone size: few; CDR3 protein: CASSLGASGRAYEQYF; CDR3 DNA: TGTGCCAGCAGCTTAGGGGCTAGCGGGAGGGCCTACGAGCAGTACTTC
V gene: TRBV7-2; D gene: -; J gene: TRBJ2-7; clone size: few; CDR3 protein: CASSLREGASYEQYF; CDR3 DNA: TGTGCCAGCAGCCTCCGGGAGGGGGCGTCCTACGAGCAGTACTTC
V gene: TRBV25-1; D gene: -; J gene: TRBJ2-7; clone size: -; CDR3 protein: CASSEPRVYEQYF; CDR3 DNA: TGTGCCAGCAGTGAGCCCAGGGTTTACGAGCAGTACTTC
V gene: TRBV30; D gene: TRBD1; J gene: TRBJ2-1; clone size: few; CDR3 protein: CAWSPPGGAPNEQFF; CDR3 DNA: TGTGCCTGGAGTCCTCCAGGGGGCGCCCCAAATGAGCAGTTCTTC
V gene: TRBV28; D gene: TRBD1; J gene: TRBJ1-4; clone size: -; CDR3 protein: CASIGQGAGEKLFF; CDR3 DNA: TGTGCCAGCATCGGACAGGGGGCGGGAGAAAAACTGTTTTTT
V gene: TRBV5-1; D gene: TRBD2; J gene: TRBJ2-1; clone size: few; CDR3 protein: CASSPIGGRGSYNEQFF; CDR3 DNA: TGCGCCAGCAGCCCCATAGGCGGGAGGGGCTCCTACAATGAGCAGTTCTTC
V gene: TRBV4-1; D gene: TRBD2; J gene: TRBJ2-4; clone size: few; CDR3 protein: CASSQLGLAEAKNIQYF; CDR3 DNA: TGCGCCAGCAGCCAGCTCGGACTAGCGGAAGCCAAAAACATTCAGTACTTC